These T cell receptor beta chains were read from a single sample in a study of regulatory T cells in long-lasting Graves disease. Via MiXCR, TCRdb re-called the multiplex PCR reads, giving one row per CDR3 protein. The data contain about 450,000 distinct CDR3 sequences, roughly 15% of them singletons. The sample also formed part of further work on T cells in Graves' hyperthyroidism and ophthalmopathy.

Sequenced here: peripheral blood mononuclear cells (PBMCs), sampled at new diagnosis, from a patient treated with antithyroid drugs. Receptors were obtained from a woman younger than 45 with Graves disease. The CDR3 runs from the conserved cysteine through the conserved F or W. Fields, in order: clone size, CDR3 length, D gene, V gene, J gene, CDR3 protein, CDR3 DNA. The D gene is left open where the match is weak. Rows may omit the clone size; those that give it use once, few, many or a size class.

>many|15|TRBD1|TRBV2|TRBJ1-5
CASKQSGTGNQPQHF
TGTGCCAGCAAACAATCCGGGACAGGCAATCAGCCCCAGCATTTT
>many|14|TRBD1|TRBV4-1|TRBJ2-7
CASSRGQGLHEQYF
TGCGCCAGCAGTCGCGGACAGGGATTACACGAGCAGTACTTC
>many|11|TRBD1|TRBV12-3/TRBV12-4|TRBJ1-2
CASSDRGEDTF
TGTGCCAGCAGTGACAGGGGAGAGGACACCTTC
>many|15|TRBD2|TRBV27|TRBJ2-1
CASSTSGGTYNEQFF
TGTGCCAGCAGTACTAGCGGGGGCACCTACAATGAGCAGTTCTTC
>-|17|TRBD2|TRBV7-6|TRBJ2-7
CASSRMVAGGPGDEQYF
TGTGCCAGCAGCCGAATGGTAGCGGGAGGGCCCGGGGACGAGCAGTACTTC
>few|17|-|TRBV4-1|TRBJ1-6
CASSQDRSSGYNSPRHF
TGCGCCAGCAGCCAAGACAGGTCGAGCGGATATAATTCACCCCGCCACTTT
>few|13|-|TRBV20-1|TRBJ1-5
CSATRGRDQPQHF
TGCAGTGCGACCCGCGGTCGCGATCAGCCCCAGCATTTT
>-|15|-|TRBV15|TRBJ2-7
CATSRKDSMAYEQYF
TGTGCCACCAGCAGAAAGGACAGTATGGCCTACGAGCAGTACTTC
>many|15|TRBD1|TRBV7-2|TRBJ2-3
CASRYGTGNTYTQYF
TGTGCCAGCAGATACGGGACAGGGAACACATATACGCAGTATTTT
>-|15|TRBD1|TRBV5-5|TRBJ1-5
CASSTQGARNQPQHF
TGTGCCAGCAGCACGCAGGGGGCGCGGAATCAGCCCCAGCATTTT
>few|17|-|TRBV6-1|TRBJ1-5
CASSEALTVGSNQPQHF
TGTGCCAGCAGTGAAGCGCTGACAGTCGGGAGCAATCAGCCCCAGCATTTT
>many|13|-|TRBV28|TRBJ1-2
CASSFTLNYGYTF
TGTGCCAGCAGTTTTACCTTAAACTATGGCTACACCTTC
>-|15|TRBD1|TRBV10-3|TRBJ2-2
CAIRRTGGITGELFF
TGTGCCATCAGGAGGACAGGGGGGATCACCGGGGAGCTGTTTTTT
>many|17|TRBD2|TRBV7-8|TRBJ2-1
CASSPPEWTSGHDEQFF
TGTGCCAGCAGCCCCCCGGAATGGACTAGCGGACACGATGAGCAGTTCTTC
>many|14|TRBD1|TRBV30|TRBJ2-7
CAWRRTGLTYEQYF
TGTGCCTGGAGACGGACAGGATTGACCTACGAGCAGTACTTC
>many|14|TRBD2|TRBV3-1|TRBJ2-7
CASSRTSGSVGQYF
TGTGCCAGCAGCCGGACTAGCGGGAGTGTTGGGCAGTACTTC
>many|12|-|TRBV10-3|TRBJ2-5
CAISESEETQYF
TGTGCCATCAGTGAGTCTGAGGAGACCCAGTACTTC
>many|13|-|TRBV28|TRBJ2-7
CASGGTAFSEQYF
TGTGCCAGCGGGGGGACAGCTTTTTCCGAGCAGTACTTC
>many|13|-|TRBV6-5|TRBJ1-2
CASSYGENYGYTF
TGTGCCAGCAGTTACGGGGAGAACTATGGCTACACCTTC
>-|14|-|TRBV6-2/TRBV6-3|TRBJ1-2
CASSYSIGGGGYTF
TGTGCCAGCAGTTACTCGATTGGGGGTGGTGGCTACACCTTC
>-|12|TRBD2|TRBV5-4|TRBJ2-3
CASSREADTQYF
TGTGCCAGCAGCCGGGAGGCAGATACGCAGTATTTT
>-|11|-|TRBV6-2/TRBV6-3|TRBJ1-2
CASMANYGYTF
TGTGCCAGCATGGCTAACTATGGCTACACCTTC
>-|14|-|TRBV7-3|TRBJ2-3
CASSLAGVEDTQYF
TGTGCCAGCAGCTTAGCAGGGGTGGAAGATACGCAGTATTTT
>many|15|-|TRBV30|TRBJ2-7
CAWSVSGKGYYEQYF
TGTGCCTGGAGTGTATCCGGGAAGGGCTACTACGAGCAGTACTTC
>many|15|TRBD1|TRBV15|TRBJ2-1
CATSQAQGAYNEQFF
TGTGCCACCAGCCAGGCCCAGGGGGCCTACAATGAGCAGTTCTTC
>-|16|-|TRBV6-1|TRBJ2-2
CASSGRDQVTTGELFF
TGTGCCAGCAGTGGCCGGGACCAAGTAACCACCGGGGAGCTGTTTTTT
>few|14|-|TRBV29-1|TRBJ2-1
CSVDRASYDNEQFF
TGCAGCGTTGATAGGGCTAGCTACGACAATGAGCAGTTCTTC
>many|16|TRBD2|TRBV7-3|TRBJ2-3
CASSSYEAGAPDTQYF
TGTGCCAGCAGCTCTTATGAGGCGGGAGCCCCAGATACGCAGTATTTT
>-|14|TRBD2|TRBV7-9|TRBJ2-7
CASSSRTSVYEQYF
TGTGCCAGCAGCTCCAGGACTAGCGTGTACGAGCAGTACTTC
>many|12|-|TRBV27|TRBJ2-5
CASSQMGETQYF
TGTGCCAGCAGTCAGATGGGGGAGACCCAGTACTTC
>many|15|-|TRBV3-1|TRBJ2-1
CASEGVQSSYNEQFF
TGTGCCAGCGAGGGGGTGCAGAGCTCCTACAATGAGCAGTTCTTC
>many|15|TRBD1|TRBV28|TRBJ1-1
CASSLPGTENTEAFF
TGTGCCAGCAGTTTACCCGGGACAGAGAACACTGAAGCTTTCTTT
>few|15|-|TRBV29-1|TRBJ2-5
CSVEWAGTVDGVQYF
TGCAGCGTTGAATGGGCAGGGACGGTTGATGGTGTCCAGTACTTC
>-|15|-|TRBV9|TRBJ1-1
CASSVDGGGGTEAFF
TGTGCCAGCAGCGTGGACGGAGGGGGAGGCACTGAAGCTTTCTTT
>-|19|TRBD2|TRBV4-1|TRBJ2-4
CASSQDQPLAGGPVNIQYF
TGCGCCAGCAGCCAAGATCAGCCGCTAGCGGGAGGGCCCGTTAACATTCAGTACTTC
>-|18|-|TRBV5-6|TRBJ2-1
CASSLSPLAASLGNEQFF
TGTGCCAGCAGCTTATCTCCGTTGGCGGCTTCCCTGGGAAATGAGCAGTTCTTC
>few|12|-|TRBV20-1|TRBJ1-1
CSASPVNTEAFF
TGCAGTGCTAGTCCGGTGAACACTGAAGCTTTCTTT
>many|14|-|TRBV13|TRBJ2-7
CASSLGLQGPGQYF
TGTGCCAGCAGCTTAGGCCTACAGGGTCCGGGGCAGTACTTC
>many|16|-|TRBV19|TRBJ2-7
CASSIGARADSYEQYF
TGTGCCAGTAGTATAGGAGCCCGGGCAGACAGCTACGAGCAGTACTTC
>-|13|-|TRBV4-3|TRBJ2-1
CASSQDVHNEQFF
TGCGCCAGCAGCCAAGATGTACACAATGAGCAGTTCTTC
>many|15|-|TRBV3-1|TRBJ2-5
CASSQVSGVEETQYF
TGTGCCAGCAGCCAAGTATCTGGGGTTGAAGAGACCCAGTACTTC
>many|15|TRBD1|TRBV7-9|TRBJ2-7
CASSSGQASSYEQYF
TGTGCCAGCAGCTCGGGACAGGCGAGCTCCTACGAGCAGTACTTC
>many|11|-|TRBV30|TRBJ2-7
CAWSNRLEQYF
TGTGCCTGGAGTAACCGCCTCGAGCAGTACTTC
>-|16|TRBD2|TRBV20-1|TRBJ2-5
CSARDRLAGSQEAQYF
TGCAGTGCTAGAGATAGACTAGCGGGATCACAAGAGGCCCAGTACTTC
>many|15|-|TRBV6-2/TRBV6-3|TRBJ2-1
CASRKGGASYNEQFF
TGTGCCAGCAGGAAAGGGGGAGCCTCCTACAATGAGCAGTTCTTC
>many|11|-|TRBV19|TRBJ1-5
CASQGMGSQHF
TGTGCCAGTCAGGGGATGGGATCCCAGCATTTT
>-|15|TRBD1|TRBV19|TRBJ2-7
CASSTPGQGAYEQYF
TGTGCCAGTAGTACCCCGGGACAGGGGGCCTACGAGCAGTACTTC
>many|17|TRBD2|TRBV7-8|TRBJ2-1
CASSMRLAGVPYNEQFF
TGTGCCAGCAGCATGAGACTAGCGGGAGTCCCCTACAATGAGCAGTTCTTC
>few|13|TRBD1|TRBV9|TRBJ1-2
CASSQGQDYGYTF
TGTGCCAGCAGCCAGGGACAGGATTATGGCTACACCTTC
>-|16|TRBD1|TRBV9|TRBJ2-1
CASSKQGALIYNEQFF
TGTGCCAGCAGCAAACAGGGGGCTCTTATCTACAATGAGCAGTTCTTC
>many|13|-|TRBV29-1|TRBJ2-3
CSPPPKGPDTQYF
TGCAGCCCACCTCCTAAAGGTCCAGATACGCAGTATTTT
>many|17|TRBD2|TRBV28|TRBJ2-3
CASSGASGRNLADTQYF
TGTGCCAGCTCAGGGGCTAGCGGGAGGAATCTGGCAGATACGCAGTATTTT
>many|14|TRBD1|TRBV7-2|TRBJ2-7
CASSLMTGSYEQYF
TGTGCCAGCAGCTTGATGACAGGGTCCTACGAGCAGTACTTC
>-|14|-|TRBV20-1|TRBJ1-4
CSAPNVGWGEKLFF
TGCAGTGCGCCTAACGTGGGGTGGGGTGAAAAACTGTTTTTT